This T cell receptor (beta chain) derives from a study of blood T cell repertoires in COVID-19. Study overall: Samples representing acute and convalescent COVID-19 were sourced from the United States, Italy and Spain. PBMCs, B-cell-depleted T cells, or T cells provided the cDNA or gDNA that made up the material.

From germline, CDR1 is SNHLY and CDR2 FYNNEI. CDR3 length: 16 residues. Unmatched junction bases numbered 7, after V lost 6 bases and J lost 2 bases. Using immunoSEQ multiplex PCR, the repertoire was profiled, and TCRdb retains in-frame clones only, with some absent. The data hold more than 200,000 clones, with roughly nine tenths observed a single time. The sequence was obtained from a young man with active or convalescent COVID-19. The V gene is TRBV2, the J gene TRBJ2-3, with TRBD2 matching over 11 bases. The sequencing input was peripheral blood. In nucleotides, the CDR3 is TGTGCCAGCAGGGACCTGACTAGCGGGGTCACAGATACGCAGTATTTT. Encoded protein: CASRDLTSGVTDTQYF.